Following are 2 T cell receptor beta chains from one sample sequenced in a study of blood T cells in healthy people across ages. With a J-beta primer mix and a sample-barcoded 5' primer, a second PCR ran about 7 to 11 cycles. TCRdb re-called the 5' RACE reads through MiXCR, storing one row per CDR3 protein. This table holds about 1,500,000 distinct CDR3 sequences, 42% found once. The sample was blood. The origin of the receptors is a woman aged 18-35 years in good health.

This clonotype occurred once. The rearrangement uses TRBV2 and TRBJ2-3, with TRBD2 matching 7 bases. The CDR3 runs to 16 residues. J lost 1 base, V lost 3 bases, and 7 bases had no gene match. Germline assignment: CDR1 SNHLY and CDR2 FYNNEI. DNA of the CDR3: TGTGCCAGCAGTGATGGACTAGATGGGCGCACAGATACGCAGTATTTT. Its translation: CASSDGLDGRTDTQYF. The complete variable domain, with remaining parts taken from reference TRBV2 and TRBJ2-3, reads EPEVTQTPSHQVTQMGQEVILRCVPISNHLYFYWYRQILGQKVEFLVSFYNNEISEKSEIFDDQFSVERPDGSNFTLKIRSTKLEDSAMYFCASSDGLDGRTDTQYFGPGTRLTVL.

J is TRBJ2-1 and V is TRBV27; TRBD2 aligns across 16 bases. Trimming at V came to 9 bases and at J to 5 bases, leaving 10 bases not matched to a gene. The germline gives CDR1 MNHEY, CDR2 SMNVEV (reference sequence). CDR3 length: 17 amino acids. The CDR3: CASSTGTSGRANNEQFF. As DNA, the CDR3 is TGTGCCAGTTCGACCGGGACTAGCGGGAGGGCCAACAATGAGCAGTTCTTC.